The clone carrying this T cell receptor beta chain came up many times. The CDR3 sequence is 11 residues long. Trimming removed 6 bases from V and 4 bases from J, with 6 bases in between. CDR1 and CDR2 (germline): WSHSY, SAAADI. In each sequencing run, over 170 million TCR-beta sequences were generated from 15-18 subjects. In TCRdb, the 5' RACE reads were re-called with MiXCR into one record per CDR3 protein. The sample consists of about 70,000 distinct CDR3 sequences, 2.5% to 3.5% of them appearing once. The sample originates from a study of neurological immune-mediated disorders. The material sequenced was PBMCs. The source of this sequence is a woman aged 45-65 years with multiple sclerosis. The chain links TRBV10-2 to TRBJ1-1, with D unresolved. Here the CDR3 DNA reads TGCGCCAGCAGGGCCGGCACTGAAGCTTTCTTT. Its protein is CASRAGTEAFF.